This is a list of T cell receptor beta chains from one sample in a study of prognosis after radiotherapy for stage I lung cancer. One entry per CDR3 protein, called by TCRdb with MiXCR from the multiplex PCR reads. Here the sample spans just over 30,000 distinct CDR3 sequences, 32% being singletons. The sample was PBMCs, taken before or after stereotactic body radiation therapy (not recorded which). All receptors come from a donor over 45 with non-small cell lung cancer. Both conserved end residues are part of each CDR3. The D gene is left open where the match is weak. Clone size is not always given. Where it is, it says once, few, many or a class for expanded clones.

clone size: NA
V gene: TRBV5-6
D gene: NA
J gene: TRBJ1-4
CDR3 protein: CASSELGFSQWEKLFF
CDR3 DNA: TGTGCCAGCAGCGAGTTGGGATTTTCTCAATGGGAAAAACTGTTTTTT

clone size: many
V gene: TRBV6-1
D gene: NA
J gene: TRBJ1-3
CDR3 protein: CASSPQPRGTGNTIYF
CDR3 DNA: TGTGCCAGCAGTCCTCAACCAAGGGGGACTGGAAACACCATATATTTT

clone size: many
V gene: TRBV24-1
D gene: TRBD1
J gene: TRBJ2-1
CDR3 protein: CATNPGDSSYNEQFF
CDR3 DNA: TGTGCCACCAACCCAGGGGACAGCTCCTACAATGAGCAGTTCTTC

clone size: NA
V gene: TRBV2
D gene: NA
J gene: TRBJ1-2
CDR3 protein: CASKLLFSNYGYTF
CDR3 DNA: TGTGCCAGCAAACTTCTGTTTTCTAACTATGGCTACACCTTC

clone size: NA
V gene: TRBV5-6
D gene: TRBD1
J gene: TRBJ2-7
CDR3 protein: CASSLGDSTYEQYF
CDR3 DNA: TGTGCCAGCAGCTTGGGGGACAGCACCTACGAGCAGTACTTC

clone size: many
V gene: TRBV2
D gene: NA
J gene: TRBJ1-4
CDR3 protein: CASMGGAGLANEKLFF
CDR3 DNA: TGTGCCAGCATGGGAGGGGCGGGTTTAGCTAATGAAAAACTGTTTTTT

clone size: many
V gene: TRBV19
D gene: TRBD1
J gene: TRBJ2-3
CDR3 protein: CASSDTSGQGNWDTQYF
CDR3 DNA: TGTGCCAGTAGTGATACGTCGGGACAGGGGAACTGGGATACGCAGTATTTT

clone size: many
V gene: TRBV19
D gene: TRBD2
J gene: TRBJ2-7
CDR3 protein: CASSRTSGIFYEQYF
CDR3 DNA: TGTGCCAGTAGTCGCACGAGCGGGATCTTCTACGAGCAGTACTTC

clone size: once
V gene: TRBV18
D gene: NA
J gene: TRBJ2-7
CDR3 protein: CASSSVGPSYEQYF
CDR3 DNA: TGTGCCAGCTCTTCTGTGGGACCCAGCTACGAGCAGTACTTC

clone size: NA
V gene: TRBV27
D gene: NA
J gene: TRBJ1-2
CDR3 protein: CASSFTPNYGYTF
CDR3 DNA: TGTGCCAGCAGTTTCACACCTAACTATGGCTACACCTTC

clone size: NA
V gene: TRBV28
D gene: NA
J gene: TRBJ2-2
CDR3 protein: CASSSFLAWNTGELFF
CDR3 DNA: TGTGCCAGCAGTTCTTTCCTAGCTTGGAACACCGGGGAGCTGTTTTTT

clone size: medium-sized
V gene: TRBV5-1
D gene: TRBD2
J gene: TRBJ2-1
CDR3 protein: CASSPGLAAYNEQFF
CDR3 DNA: TGCGCCAGCAGCCCTGGACTAGCAGCCTACAATGAGCAGTTCTTC

clone size: many
V gene: TRBV19
D gene: NA
J gene: TRBJ2-7
CDR3 protein: CASSTRDGSYEQYF
CDR3 DNA: TGTGCCAGTAGTACCCGGGACGGGTCCTACGAGCAGTACTTC

clone size: many
V gene: TRBV7-9
D gene: NA
J gene: TRBJ1-5
CDR3 protein: CASSLMGVGQPQHF
CDR3 DNA: TGTGCCAGCAGCTTAATGGGCGTCGGTCAGCCCCAGCATTTT

clone size: NA
V gene: TRBV10-1
D gene: NA
J gene: TRBJ1-1
CDR3 protein: CASSGGVRAEAFF
CDR3 DNA: TGCGCCAGCTCGGGAGGGGTAAGGGCTGAAGCTTTCTTT

clone size: NA
V gene: TRBV5-6
D gene: TRBD1
J gene: TRBJ1-2
CDR3 protein: CASSSRTQGARGYTF
CDR3 DNA: TGTGCCAGCAGCTCACGAACCCAGGGGGCGAGGGGCTACACCTTC

clone size: many
V gene: TRBV7-3
D gene: NA
J gene: TRBJ1-3
CDR3 protein: CASSPAGGNTIYF
CDR3 DNA: TGTGCCAGCAGCCCCGCGGGTGGAAACACCATATATTTT

clone size: medium-sized
V gene: TRBV28
D gene: TRBD2
J gene: TRBJ2-1
CDR3 protein: CASSLGGGSYNEQFF
CDR3 DNA: TGTGCCAGCAGTTTAGGGGGGGGCTCCTACAATGAGCAGTTCTTC

clone size: many
V gene: TRBV9
D gene: NA
J gene: TRBJ2-1
CDR3 protein: CASGGERHNEQFF
CDR3 DNA: TGTGCCAGCGGCGGCGAGCGTCACAATGAGCAGTTCTTC

clone size: many
V gene: TRBV6-1
D gene: NA
J gene: TRBJ2-7
CDR3 protein: CASSLQGGPFEQYF
CDR3 DNA: TGTGCCAGCAGCTTGCAGGGAGGTCCCTTTGAGCAGTACTTC

clone size: NA
V gene: TRBV11-2
D gene: NA
J gene: TRBJ2-3
CDR3 protein: CASSPAGFVVADTQYF
CDR3 DNA: TGTGCCAGCAGCCCCGCGGGATTCGTAGTGGCAGATACGCAGTATTTT

clone size: many
V gene: TRBV9
D gene: NA
J gene: TRBJ1-2
CDR3 protein: CASSVATPEGNRTYGYTF
CDR3 DNA: TGTGCCAGCAGCGTAGCCACCCCGGAGGGCAATCGTACCTATGGCTACACCTTC

clone size: many
V gene: TRBV20-1
D gene: NA
J gene: TRBJ2-3
CDR3 protein: CSASQGRSTDTQYF
CDR3 DNA: TGCAGTGCTAGCCAGGGTCGGAGCACAGATACGCAGTATTTT

clone size: many
V gene: TRBV5-1
D gene: NA
J gene: TRBJ1-4
CDR3 protein: CASSLDAATNEKLFF
CDR3 DNA: TGCGCCAGCAGCTTGGACGCAGCAACTAATGAAAAACTGTTTTTT

clone size: medium-sized
V gene: TRBV12-3/TRBV12-4
D gene: NA
J gene: TRBJ1-2
CDR3 protein: CASSFAQGLYGYTF
CDR3 DNA: TGTGCCAGCAGTTTCGCCCAGGGGCTCTATGGCTACACCTTC

clone size: NA
V gene: TRBV7-8
D gene: NA
J gene: TRBJ1-5
CDR3 protein: CASSLGDTNQPQHF
CDR3 DNA: TGTGCCAGCAGCTTAGGGGACACCAATCAGCCCCAGCATTTT

clone size: many
V gene: TRBV27
D gene: NA
J gene: TRBJ1-6
CDR3 protein: CASSDPWLSPLHF
CDR3 DNA: TGTGCCAGCAGTGACCCTTGGCTGTCACCCCTCCACTTT